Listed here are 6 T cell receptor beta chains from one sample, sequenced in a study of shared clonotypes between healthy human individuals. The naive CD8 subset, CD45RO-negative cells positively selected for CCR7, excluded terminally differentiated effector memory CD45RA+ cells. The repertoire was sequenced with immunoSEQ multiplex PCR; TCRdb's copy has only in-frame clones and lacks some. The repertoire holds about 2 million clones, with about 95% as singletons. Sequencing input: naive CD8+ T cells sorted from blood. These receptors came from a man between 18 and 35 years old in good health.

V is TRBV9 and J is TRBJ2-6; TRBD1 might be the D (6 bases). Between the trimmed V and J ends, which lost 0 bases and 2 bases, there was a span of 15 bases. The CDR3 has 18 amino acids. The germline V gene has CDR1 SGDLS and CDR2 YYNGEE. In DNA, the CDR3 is TGTGCCAGCAGCGTAGATAGGGATACAGGGACTGGGGCCAACGTCCTGACTTTC. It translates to CASSVDRDTGTGANVLTF.

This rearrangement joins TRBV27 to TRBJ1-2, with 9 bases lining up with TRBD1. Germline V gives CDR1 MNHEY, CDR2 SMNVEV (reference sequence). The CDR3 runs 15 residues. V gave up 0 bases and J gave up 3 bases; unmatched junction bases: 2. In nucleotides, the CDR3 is TGTGCCAGCAGTTTATCGCGACAGGGGGACTATGGCTACACCTTC. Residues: CASSLSRQGDYGYTF.

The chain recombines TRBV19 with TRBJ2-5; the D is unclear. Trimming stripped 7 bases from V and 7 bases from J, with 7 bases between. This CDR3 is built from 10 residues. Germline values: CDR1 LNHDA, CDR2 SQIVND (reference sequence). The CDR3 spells CASKPGTQYF. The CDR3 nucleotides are TGTGCCAGTAAACCCGGGACCCAGTACTTC.

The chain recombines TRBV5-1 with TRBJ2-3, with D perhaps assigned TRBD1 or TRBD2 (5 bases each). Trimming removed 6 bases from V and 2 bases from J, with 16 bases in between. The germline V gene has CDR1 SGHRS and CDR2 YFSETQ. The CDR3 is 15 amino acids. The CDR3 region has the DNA TGCGCCAGCACCTCCGATGAGGGGATCACAGATACGCAGTATTTT. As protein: CASTSDEGITDTQYF. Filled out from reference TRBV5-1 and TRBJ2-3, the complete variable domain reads KAGVTQTPRYLIKTRGQQVTLSCSPISGHRSVSWYQQTPGQGLQFLFEYFSETQRNKGNFPGRFSGRQFSNSRSEMNVSTLELGDSALYLCASTSDEGITDTQYFGPGTRLTVL.

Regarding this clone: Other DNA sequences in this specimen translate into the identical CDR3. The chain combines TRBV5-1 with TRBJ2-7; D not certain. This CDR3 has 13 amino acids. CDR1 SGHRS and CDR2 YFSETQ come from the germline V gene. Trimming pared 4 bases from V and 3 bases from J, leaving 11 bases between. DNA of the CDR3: TGCGCCAGCAGCCTGACACCTATCTACGAGCAGTACTTC. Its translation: CASSLTPIYEQYF.

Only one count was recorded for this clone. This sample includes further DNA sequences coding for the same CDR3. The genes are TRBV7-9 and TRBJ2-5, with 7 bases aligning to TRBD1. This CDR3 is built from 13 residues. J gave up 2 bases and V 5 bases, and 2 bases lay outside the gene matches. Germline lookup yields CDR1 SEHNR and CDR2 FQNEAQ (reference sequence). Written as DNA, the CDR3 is TGTGCCAGCAGCGGGACAGATCAAGAGACCCAGTACTTC. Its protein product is CASSGTDQETQYF.